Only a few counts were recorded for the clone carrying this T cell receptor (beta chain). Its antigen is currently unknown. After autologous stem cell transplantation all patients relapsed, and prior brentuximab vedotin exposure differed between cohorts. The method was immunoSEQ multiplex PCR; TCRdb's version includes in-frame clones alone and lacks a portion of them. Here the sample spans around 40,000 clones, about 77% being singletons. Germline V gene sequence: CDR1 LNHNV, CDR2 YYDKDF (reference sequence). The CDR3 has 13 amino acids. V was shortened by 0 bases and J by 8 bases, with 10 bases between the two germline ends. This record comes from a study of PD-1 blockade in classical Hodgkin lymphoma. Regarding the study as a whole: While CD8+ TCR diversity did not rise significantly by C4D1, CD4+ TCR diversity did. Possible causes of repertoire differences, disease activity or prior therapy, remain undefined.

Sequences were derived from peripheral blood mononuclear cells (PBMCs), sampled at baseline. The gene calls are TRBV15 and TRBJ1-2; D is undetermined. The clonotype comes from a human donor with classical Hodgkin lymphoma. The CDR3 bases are TGTGCCACCAGCAGAGATTCTAACCTCGGCTACACCTTC. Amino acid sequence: CATSRDSNLGYTF.